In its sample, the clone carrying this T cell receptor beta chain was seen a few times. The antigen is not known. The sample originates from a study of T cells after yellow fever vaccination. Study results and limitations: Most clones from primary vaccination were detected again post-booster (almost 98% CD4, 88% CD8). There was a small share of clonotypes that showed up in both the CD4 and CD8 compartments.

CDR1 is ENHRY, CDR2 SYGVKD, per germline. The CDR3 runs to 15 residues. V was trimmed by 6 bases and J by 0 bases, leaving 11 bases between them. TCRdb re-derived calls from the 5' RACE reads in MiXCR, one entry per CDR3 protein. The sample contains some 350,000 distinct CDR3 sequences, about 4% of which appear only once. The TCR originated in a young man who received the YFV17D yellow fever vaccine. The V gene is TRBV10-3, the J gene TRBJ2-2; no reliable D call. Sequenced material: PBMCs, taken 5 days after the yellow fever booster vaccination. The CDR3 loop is CAIRSADANTGELFF. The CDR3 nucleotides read TGTGCCATCAGGTCGGCTGACGCGAACACCGGGGAGCTGTTTTTT.